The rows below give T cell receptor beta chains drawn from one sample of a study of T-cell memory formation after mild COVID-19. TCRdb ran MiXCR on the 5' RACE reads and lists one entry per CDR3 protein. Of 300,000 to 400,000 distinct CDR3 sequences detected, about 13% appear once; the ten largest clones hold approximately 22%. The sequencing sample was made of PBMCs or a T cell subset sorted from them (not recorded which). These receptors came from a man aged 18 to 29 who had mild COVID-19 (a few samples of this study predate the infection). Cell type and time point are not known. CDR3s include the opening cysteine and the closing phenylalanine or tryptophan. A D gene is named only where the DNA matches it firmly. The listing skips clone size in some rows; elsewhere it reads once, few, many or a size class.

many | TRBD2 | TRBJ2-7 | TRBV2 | CASSPMASGLSYEQYF | TGTGCCAGCAGCCCCATGGCTAGCGGTCTCTCCTACGAGCAGTACTTC
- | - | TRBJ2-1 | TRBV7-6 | CASSSPPVASYNEQFF | TGTGCCAGCAGTTCCCCACCTGTAGCATCCTACAATGAGCAGTTCTTC
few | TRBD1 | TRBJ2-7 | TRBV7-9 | CASSPRQGLASYEQYF | TGTGCCAGCAGCCCACGACAGGGATTGGCCTCCTACGAGCAGTACTTC
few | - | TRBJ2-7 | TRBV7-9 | CASSLSNYEQYF | TGTGCCAGCAGCTTATCGAACTACGAGCAGTACTTC
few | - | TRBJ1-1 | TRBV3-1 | CASSHRNREAFF | TGTGCCAGCAGCCATCGAAACCGTGAAGCTTTCTTT
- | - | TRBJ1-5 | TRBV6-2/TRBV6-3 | CASSYGRNSNQPQHF | TGTGCCAGCAGTTATGGACGGAATAGCAATCAGCCCCAGCATTTT
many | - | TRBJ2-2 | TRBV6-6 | CASSYSSLPYTGELFF | TGTGCCAGCAGTTACTCGAGCCTTCCTTACACCGGGGAGCTGTTTTTT
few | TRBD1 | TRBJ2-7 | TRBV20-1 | CSAREFTGTEYEQYF | TGCAGTGCTAGAGAATTCACCGGGACAGAATACGAGCAGTACTTC
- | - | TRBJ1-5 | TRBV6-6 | CASSGDNQPQHF | TGTGCCAGCAGTGGCGACAATCAGCCCCAGCATTTT
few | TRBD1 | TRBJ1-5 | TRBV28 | CASSSQQGAVFHQPQHF | TGTGCCAGCAGTTCACAACAGGGGGCTGTTTTCCATCAGCCCCAGCATTTT
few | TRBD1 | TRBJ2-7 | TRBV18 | CASSSFRDRGREQYF | TGTGCCAGCTCAAGTTTCCGGGACAGGGGGCGCGAGCAGTACTTC
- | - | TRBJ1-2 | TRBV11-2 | CASSKKQWANGYTF | TGTGCCAGCAGCAAAAAGCAGTGGGCAAATGGCTACACCTTC
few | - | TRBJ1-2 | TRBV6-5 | CASSYTGGRSGDGYTF | TGTGCCAGCAGTTACACTGGGGGACGGTCCGGGGATGGCTACACCTTC
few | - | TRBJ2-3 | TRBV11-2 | CASSAGALTDTQYF | TGTGCCAGCAGTGCCGGGGCCCTCACAGATACGCAGTATTTT
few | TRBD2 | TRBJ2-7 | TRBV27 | CASSLDRGGFNEQYF | TGTGCCAGCAGTTTAGATCGGGGAGGGTTTAACGAGCAGTACTTC
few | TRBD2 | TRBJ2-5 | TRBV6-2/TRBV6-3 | CASSGVLAGGETQYF | TGTGCCAGCAGTGGCGTTTTAGCGGGGGGCGAGACCCAGTACTTC
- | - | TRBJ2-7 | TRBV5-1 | CASSLKQAAYEQYF | TGCGCCAGCAGCTTGAAACAGGCAGCCTACGAGCAGTACTTC
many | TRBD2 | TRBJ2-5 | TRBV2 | CATTPGLASETQYF | TGTGCCACCACCCCGGGACTAGCTTCGGAGACCCAGTACTTC
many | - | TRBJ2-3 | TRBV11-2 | CASSLGASLGTDTQYF | TGTGCCAGCAGCTTAGGGGCTAGCCTGGGCACAGATACGCAGTATTTT
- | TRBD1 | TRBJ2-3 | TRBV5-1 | CASSSSGQSTDTQYF | TGCGCCAGCAGCTCGTCGGGACAGAGCACAGATACGCAGTATTTT
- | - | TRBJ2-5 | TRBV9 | CASSPGLLRGETQYF | TGTGCCAGCAGCCCCGGACTACTCCGAGGGGAGACCCAGTACTTC
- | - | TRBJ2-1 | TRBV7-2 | CASLGPTDEQFF | TGTGCCAGCCTTGGACCCACCGATGAGCAGTTCTTC
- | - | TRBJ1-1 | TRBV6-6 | CASSILAGNTEAFF | TGTGCCAGCAGTATCCTAGCAGGGAACACTGAAGCTTTCTTT
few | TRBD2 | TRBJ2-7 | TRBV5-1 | CASSLGLADIYEQYF | TGCGCCAGCAGCTTGGGACTAGCGGACATCTACGAGCAGTACTTC
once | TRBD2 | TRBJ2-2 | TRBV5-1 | CASSLGLAGPTGELFF | TGCGCCAGCAGCTTGGGGCTAGCGGGACCCACCGGGGAGCTGTTTTTT
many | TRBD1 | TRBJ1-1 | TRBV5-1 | CASSSGTEGTEAFF | TGCGCCAGCAGCTCCGGGACAGAGGGGACTGAAGCTTTCTTT
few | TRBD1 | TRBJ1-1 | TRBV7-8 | CASSPRTGTMNTEAFF | TGTGCCAGCAGTCCTAGGACAGGGACCATGAACACTGAAGCTTTCTTT
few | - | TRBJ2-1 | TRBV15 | CATSRDPQGWEFF | TGTGCCACCAGCAGAGATCCGCAGGGGTGGGAGTTCTTC
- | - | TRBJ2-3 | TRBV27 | CASIGLGKSYF | TGTGCCAGCATCGGTTTAGGGAAATCGTATTTT
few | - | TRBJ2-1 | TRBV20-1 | CSAARNLGGRNEQFF | TGCAGTGCTGCACGTAACTTGGGGGGCAGGAATGAGCAGTTCTTC
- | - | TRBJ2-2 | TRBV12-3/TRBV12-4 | CASSLLAAVPGELFF | TGTGCCAGCAGTTTATTAGCGGCCGTCCCCGGGGAGCTGTTTTTT
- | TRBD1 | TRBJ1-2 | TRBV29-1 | CSVGDRGGFYGYTF | TGCAGCGTGGGGGACAGGGGGGGTTTCTATGGCTACACCTTC
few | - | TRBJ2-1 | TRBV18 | CASSPRARRWGNEQFF | TGTGCCAGCTCTCCGCGGGCCCGGAGGTGGGGAAATGAGCAGTTCTTC
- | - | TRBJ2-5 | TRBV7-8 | CASSHQDGAGETQYF | TGTGCCAGCAGCCATCAGGACGGGGCCGGGGAGACCCAGTACTTC
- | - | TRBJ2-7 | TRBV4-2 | CASSQVDSYEQYF | TGTGCCAGCAGCCAAGTGGACTCCTACGAGCAGTACTTC
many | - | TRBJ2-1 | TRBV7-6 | CASSLKTGQLNYNEQFF | TGTGCCAGCAGCCTCAAGACGGGCCAACTAAACTACAATGAGCAGTTCTTC
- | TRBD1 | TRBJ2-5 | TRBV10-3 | CAISSGTGYQETQYF | TGTGCCATCAGTTCCGGGACAGGGTACCAAGAGACCCAGTACTTC